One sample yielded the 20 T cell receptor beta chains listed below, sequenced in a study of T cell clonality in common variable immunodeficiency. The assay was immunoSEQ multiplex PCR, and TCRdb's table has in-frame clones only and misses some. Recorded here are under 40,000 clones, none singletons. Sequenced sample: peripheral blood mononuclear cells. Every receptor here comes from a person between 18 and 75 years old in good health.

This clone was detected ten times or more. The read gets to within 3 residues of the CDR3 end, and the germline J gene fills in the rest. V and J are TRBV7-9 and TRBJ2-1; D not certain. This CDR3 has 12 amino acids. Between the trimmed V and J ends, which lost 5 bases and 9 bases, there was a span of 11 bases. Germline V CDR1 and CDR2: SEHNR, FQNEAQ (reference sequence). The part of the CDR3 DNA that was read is TGTGCCAGCAGCCCGCTCAGAAGTGAG. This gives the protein CASSPLRSE. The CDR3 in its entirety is CASSPLRSEQFF. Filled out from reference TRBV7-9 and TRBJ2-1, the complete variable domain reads DTGVSQNPRHKITKRGQNVTFRCDPISEHNRLYWYRQTLGQGPEFLTYFQNEAQLEKSRLLSDRFSAERPKGSFSTLEIQRTEQGDSAMYLCASSPLRSEQFFGPGTRLTVL.

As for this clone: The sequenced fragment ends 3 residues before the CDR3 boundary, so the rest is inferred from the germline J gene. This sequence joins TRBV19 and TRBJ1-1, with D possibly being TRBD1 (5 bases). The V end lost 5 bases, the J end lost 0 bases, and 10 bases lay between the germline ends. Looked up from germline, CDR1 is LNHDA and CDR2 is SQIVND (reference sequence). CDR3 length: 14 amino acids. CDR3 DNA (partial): TGTGCCAGTAGTCCCCGGGGGTTGAACACTGAA. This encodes CASSPRGLNTE. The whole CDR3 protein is CASSPRGLNTEAFF.

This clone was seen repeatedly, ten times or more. CDR3 DNA (partial): TGCGCCAGCAGCTTCGGGACAGGAGGGATCCCCTATGGC. Its translation is CASSFGTGGIPYG. In full, the CDR3 is CASSFGTGGIPYGYTF. The V call is TRBV5-1, the J call TRBJ1-2, with 8 positions matching TRBD1. The read falls 3 residues short of the CDR3 end, and the missing part is taken from the germline J gene. This CDR3 contains 16 residues. The V gene end was trimmed by 2 bases and the J gene end by 4 bases; junction bases not matched to a gene: 10. The germline V gene encodes CDR1 SGHRS and CDR2 YFSETQ.

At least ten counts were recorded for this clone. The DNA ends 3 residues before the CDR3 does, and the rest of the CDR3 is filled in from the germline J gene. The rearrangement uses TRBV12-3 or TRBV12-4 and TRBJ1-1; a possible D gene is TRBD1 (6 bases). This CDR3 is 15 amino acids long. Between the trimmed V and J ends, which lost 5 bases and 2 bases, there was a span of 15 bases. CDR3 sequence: CASSRYRDVNTEAFF. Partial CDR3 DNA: TGTGCCAGCAGTCGTTACAGGGATGTCAACACTGAA.

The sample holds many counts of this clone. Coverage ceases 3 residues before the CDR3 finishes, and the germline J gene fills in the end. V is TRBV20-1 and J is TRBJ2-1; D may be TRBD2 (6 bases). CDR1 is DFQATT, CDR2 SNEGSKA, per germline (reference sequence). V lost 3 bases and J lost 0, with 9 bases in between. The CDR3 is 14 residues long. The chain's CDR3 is CSASGGSSYNEQFF. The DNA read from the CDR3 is TGCAGTGCTAGTGGGGGGAGCTCCTACAATGAG.

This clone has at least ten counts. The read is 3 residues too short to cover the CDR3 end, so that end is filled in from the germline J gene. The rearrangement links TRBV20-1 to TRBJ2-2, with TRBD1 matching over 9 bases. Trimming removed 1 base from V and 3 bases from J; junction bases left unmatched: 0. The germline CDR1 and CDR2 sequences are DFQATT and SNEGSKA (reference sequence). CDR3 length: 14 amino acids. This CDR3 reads CSARGTGDTGELFF. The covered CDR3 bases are TGCAGTGCTAGAGGGACAGGGGACACCGGGGAG.

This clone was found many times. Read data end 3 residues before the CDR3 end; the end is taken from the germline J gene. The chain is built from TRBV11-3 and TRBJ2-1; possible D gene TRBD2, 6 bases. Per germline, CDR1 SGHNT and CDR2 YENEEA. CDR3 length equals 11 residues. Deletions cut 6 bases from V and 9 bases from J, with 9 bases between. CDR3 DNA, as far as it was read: TGTGCCAGCAGTTACGGGGGTGAG. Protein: CASSYGGE. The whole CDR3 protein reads CASSYGGEQFF.

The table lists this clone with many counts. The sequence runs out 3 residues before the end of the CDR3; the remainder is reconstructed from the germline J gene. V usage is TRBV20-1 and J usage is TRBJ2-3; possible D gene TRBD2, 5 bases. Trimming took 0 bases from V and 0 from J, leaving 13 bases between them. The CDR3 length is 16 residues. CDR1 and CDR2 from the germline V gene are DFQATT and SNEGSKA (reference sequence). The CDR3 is CSAREVVASSTDTQYF. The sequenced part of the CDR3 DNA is TGCAGTGCTAGAGAGGTAGTAGCGTCTAGCACAGATACG.

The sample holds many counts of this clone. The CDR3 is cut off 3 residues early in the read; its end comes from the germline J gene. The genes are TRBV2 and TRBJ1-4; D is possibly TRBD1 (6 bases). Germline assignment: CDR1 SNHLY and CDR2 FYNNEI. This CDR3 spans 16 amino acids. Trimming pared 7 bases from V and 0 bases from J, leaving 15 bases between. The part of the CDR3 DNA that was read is TGTGCCAGCAAGCAGTTCAGGGGCTCAACTAATGAAAAA. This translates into CASKQFRGSTNEK. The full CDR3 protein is CASKQFRGSTNEKLFF.

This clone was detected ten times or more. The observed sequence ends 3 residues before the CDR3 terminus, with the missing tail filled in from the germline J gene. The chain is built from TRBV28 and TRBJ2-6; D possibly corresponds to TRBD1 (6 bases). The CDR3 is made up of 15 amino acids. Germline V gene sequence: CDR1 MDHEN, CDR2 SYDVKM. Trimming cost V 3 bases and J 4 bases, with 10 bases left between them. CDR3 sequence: CASSFPGAGANVLTF. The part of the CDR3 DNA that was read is TGTGCCAGCAGTTTCCCAGGGGCCGGGGCCAACGTC.

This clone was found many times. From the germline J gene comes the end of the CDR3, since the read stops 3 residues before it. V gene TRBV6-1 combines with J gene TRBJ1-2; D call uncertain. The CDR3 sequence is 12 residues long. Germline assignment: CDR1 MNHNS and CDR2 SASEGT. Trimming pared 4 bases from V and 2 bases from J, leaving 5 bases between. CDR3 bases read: TGTGCCAGCAGTGGGCGGAACTATGGC. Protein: CASSGRNYG. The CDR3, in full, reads CASSGRNYGYTF.

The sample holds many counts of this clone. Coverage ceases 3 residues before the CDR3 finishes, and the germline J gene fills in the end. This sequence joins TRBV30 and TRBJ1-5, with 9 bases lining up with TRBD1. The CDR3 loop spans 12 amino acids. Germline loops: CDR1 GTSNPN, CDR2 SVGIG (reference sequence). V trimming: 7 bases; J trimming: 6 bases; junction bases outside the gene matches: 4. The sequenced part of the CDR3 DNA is TGTGCCTTGACAGGGGGATCTCAGCCC. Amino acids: CALTGGSQP. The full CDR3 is CALTGGSQPQHF.

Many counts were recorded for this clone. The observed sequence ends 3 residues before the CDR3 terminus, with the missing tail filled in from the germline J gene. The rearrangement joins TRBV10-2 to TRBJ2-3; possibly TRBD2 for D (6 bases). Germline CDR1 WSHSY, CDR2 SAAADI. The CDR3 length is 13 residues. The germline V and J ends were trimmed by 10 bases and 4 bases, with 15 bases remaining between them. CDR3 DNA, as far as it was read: TGCGCCACGGGACCGCCGGGGGCAGATACG. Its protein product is CATGPPGADT. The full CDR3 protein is CATGPPGADTQYF.

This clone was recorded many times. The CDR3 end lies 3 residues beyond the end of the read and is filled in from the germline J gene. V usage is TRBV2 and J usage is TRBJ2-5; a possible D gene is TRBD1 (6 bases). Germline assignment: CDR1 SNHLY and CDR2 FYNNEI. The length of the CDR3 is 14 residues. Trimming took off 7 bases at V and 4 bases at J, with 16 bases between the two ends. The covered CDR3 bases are TGTGCCAGCACCAGGGGAAAGCTCCGAGAGACC. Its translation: CASTRGKLRET. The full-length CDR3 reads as CASTRGKLRETQYF.

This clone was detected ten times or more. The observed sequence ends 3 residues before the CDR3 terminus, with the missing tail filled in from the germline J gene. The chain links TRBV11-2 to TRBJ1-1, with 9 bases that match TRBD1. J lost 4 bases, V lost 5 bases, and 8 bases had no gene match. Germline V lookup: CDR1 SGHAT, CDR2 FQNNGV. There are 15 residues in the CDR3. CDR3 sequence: CASSLGTGLGTEAFF. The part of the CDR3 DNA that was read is TGTGCCAGCAGCCTCGGGACAGGGTTAGGCACTGAA.

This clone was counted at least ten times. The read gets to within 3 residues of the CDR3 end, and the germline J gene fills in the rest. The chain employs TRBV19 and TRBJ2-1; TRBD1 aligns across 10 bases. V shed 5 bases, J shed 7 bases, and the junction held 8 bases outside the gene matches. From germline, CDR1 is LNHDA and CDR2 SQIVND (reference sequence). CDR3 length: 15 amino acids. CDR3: CASSPWGQGKNEQFF. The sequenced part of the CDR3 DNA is TGTGCCAGTAGTCCCTGGGGACAGGGGAAAAATGAG.

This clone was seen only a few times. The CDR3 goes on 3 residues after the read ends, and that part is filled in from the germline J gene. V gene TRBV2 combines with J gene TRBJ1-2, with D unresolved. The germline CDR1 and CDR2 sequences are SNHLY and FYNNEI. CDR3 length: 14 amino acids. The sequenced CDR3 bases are TGTGCCAGCAGTACCATTTCTTCTAGCGGGGGC. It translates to CASSTISSSGG. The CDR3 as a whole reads CASSTISSSGGYTF.

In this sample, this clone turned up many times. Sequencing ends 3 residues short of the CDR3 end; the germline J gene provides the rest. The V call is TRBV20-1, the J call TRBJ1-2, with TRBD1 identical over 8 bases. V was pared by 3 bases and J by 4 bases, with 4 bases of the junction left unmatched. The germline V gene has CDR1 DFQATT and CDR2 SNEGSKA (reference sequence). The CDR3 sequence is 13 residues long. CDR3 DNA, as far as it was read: TGCAGTGCTAGCCAACAGGGGGGCTATGGC. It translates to CSASQQGGYG. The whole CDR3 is CSASQQGGYGYTF.

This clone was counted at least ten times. Here the CDR3 reads CASTRGQSTLYGYTF. The CDR3 bases that were read are TGTGCCAGCACCCGAGGACAGTCAACCCTCTATGGC. V usage is TRBV5-4 and J usage is TRBJ1-2, with D tentatively TRBD1 (6 bases). Read coverage stops 3 residues before the CDR3 terminus; the germline J gene supplies the remainder. The CDR3 consists of 15 residues. Looked up from germline, CDR1 is SGHNT and CDR2 is YYREEE (reference sequence). The ends were cut back, 6 bases at V and 4 bases at J, with 19 bases in the middle.

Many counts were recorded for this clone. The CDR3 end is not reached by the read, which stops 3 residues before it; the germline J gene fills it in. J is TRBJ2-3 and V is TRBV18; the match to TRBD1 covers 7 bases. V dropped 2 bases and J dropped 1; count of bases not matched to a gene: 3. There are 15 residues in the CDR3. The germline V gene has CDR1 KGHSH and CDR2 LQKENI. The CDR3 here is CASSPGQGGTDTQYF. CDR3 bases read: TGTGCCAGCTCACCAGGGCAGGGGGGCACAGATACG.